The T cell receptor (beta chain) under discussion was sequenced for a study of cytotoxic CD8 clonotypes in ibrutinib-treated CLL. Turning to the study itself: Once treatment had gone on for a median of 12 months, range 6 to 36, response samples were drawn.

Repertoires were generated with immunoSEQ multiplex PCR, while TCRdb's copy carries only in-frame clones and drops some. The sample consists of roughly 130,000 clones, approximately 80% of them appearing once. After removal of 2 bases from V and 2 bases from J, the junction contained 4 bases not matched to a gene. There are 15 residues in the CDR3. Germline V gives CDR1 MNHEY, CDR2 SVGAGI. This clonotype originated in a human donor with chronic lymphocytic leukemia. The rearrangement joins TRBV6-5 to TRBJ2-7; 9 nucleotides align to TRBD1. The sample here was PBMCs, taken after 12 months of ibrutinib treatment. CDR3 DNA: TGTGCCAGCAGTTACAGTGGGACAGGGACCTACGAGCAGTACTTC. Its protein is CASSYSGTGTYEQYF.